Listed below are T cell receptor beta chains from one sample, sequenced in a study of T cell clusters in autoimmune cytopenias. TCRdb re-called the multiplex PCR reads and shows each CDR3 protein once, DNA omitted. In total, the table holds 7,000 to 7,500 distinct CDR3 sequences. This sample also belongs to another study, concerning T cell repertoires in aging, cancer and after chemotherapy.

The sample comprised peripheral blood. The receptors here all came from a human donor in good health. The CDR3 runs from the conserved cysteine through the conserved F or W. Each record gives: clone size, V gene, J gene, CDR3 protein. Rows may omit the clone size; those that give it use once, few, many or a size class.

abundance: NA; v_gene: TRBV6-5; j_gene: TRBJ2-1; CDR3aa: CASSGRDRPKNEQFF
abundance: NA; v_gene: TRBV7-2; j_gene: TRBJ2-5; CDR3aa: CASSLTDRGRPETQYF
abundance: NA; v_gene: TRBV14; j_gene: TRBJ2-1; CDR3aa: CASSLTQDRINEQFF
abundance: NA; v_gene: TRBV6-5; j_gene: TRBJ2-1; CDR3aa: CASSPPGLADNEQFF
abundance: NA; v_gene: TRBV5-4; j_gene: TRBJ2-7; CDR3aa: CASSLALGPEQYF
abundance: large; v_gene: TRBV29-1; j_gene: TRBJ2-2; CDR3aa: CSVEGDGDGELFF
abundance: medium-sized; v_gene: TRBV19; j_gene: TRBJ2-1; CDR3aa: CASAAMGYEQFF
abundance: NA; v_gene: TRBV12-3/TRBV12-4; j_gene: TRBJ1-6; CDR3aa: CASSGPQGYNSPLHF
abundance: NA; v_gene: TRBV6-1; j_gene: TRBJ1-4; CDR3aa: CASSEGRSNEKLFF
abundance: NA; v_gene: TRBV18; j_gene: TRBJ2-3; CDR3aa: CASSTGQAFTDTQYF
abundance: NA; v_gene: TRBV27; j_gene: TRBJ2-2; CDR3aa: CASSLSGLAGTGELFF
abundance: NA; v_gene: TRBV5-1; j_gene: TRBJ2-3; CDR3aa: CASSQPPTDTQYF
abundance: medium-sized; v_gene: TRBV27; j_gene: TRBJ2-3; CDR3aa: CASSYLFGTDTQYF
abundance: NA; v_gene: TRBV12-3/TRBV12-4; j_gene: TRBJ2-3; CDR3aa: CASRTGTDTQYF
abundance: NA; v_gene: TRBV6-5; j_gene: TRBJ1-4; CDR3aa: CASSYSPGVNEKLFF
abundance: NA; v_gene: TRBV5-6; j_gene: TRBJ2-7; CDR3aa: CASSAGTGRGYEQYF
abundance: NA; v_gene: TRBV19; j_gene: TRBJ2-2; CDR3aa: CASSPSGGFTGELFF
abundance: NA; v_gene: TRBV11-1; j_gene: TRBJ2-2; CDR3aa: CASSRTGESTGELFF
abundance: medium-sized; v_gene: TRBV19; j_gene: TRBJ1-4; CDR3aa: CASKGAGGNEKLFF
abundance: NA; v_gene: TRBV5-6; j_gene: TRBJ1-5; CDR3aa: CASSVGGTNGQPQHF
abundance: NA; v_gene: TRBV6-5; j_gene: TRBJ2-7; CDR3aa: CASSLEGLNYEQYF
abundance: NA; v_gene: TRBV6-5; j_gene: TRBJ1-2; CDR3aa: CASSYEGSSGGYTF